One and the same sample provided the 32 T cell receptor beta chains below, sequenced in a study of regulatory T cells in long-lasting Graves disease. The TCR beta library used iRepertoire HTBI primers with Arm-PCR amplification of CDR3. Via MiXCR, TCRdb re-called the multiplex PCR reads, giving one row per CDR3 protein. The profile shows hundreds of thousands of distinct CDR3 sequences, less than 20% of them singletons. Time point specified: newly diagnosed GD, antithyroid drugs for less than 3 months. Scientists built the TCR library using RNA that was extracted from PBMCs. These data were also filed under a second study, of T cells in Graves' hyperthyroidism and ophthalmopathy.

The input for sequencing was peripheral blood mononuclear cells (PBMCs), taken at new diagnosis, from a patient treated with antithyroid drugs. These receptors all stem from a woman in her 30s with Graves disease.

The CDR3 bases are TGTGCCAGCAGTGAATCCCCTCGGAATACGCAGTATTTT. Protein: CASSESPRNTQYF. The chain couples TRBV2 to TRBJ2-3; no definite D call. The V gene's germline CDR1 is SNHLY and CDR2 FYNNEI. This CDR3 region has 13 residues. Trimming took 2 bases from V and 7 from J, leaving 10 bases between them.

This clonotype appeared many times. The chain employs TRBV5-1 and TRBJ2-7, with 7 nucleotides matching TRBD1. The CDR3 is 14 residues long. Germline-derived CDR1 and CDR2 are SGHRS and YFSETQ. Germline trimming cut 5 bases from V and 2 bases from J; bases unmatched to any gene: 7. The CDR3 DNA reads TGCGCCAGCAGGTGGCAGGGGGACACCTACGAGCAGTACTTC. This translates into CASRWQGDTYEQYF.

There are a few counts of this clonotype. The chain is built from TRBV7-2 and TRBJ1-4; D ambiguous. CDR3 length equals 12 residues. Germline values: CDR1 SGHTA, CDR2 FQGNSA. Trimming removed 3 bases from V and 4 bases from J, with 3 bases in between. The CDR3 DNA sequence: TGTGCCAGCAGCTTTGGTAATGAAAAACTGTTTTTT. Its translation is CASSFGNEKLFF.

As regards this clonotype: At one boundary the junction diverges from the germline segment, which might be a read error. For the CDR3, the DNA is TGTGCCAGCAGTTACTACTACACGGTCACGGGACAGAGTTCTGGAAACACCATATATTTT. Protein sequence: CASSYYYTVTGQSSGNTIYF. The chain combines TRBV10-1 with TRBJ1-3, with 7 bases fitting TRBD1. Per the germline V gene, CDR1 is WNHNN and CDR2 is SYGVQD (reference sequence). CDR3 size: 20 residues.

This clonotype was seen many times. CDR3 sequence: CASSLERLAGYNEQFF. The DNA for the CDR3 is TGTGCCAGCAGCTTGGAGAGACTAGCGGGTTACAATGAGCAGTTCTTC. V gene TRBV27 combines with J gene TRBJ2-1; 10 bases agree with TRBD2. V trimming: 6 bases; J trimming: 4 bases; junction bases outside the gene matches: 9. Germline V lookup: CDR1 MNHEY, CDR2 SMNVEV (reference sequence). The CDR3 has 16 residues.

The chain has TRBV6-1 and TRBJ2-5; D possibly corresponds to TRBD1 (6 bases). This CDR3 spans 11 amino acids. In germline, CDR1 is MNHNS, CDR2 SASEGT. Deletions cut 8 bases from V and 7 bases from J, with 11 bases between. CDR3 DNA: TGTGCCAGCCCTAAAGGGGGGACCCAGTACTTC. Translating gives CASPKGGTQYF.

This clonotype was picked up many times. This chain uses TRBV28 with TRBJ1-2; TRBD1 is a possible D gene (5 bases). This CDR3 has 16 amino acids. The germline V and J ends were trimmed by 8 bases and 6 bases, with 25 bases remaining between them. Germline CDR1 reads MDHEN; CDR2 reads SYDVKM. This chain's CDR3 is CASGIQTGLPAHGYTF. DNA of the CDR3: TGTGCCAGCGGCATACAAACAGGCCTACCTGCCCATGGCTACACCTTC.

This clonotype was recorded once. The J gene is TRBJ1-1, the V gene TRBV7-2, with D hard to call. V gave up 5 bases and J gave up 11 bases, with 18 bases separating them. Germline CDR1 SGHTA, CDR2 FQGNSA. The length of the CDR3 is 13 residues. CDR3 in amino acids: CASSAIPGRGAFF. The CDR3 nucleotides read TGTGCCAGCAGCGCCATCCCCGGAAGAGGGGCTTTCTTT.

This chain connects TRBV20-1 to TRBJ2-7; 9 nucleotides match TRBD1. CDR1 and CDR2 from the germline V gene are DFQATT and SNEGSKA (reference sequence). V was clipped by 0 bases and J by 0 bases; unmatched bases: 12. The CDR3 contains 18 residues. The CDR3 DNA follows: TGCAGTGCTAGAGATTTAGGGACAGGGCCCGAGAGCTCCTACGAGCAGTACTTC. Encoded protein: CSARDLGTGPESSYEQYF.

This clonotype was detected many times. The CDR3 coding sequence is TGTGCCAGCACTCTCCAGACCAACACTGAAGCTTTCTTT. It specifies CASTLQTNTEAFF. This sequence joins TRBV28 and TRBJ1-1; no clear D gene. Trimming took 7 bases from V and 2 from J, leaving 11 bases between them. Germline V gene sequence: CDR1 MDHEN, CDR2 SYDVKM. This CDR3 contains 13 residues.

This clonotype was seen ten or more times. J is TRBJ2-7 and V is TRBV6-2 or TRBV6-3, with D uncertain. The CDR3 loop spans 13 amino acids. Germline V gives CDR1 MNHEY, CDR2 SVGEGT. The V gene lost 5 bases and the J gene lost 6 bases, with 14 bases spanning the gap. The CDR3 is CASSDTVVREQYF. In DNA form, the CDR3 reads TGTGCCAGCAGTGACACGGTGGTGCGCGAGCAGTACTTC.

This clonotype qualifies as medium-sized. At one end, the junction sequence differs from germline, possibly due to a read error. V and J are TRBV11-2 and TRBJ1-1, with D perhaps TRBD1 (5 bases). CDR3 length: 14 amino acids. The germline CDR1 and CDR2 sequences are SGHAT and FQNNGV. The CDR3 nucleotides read TGCGCCAGCAGCTTGAAGGGACCCCGAGAGTTGGCTTTCTTT. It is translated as CASSLKGPRELAFF.

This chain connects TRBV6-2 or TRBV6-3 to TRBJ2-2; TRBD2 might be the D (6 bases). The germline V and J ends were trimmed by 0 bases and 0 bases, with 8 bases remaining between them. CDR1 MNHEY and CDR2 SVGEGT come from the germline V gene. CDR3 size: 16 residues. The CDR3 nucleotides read TGTGCCAGCAGTTACTCGGGGAGGACGAACACCGGGGAGCTGTTTTTT. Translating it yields CASSYSGRTNTGELFF.

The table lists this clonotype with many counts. The CDR3 sequence: CASRPRGTRINEQFF. CDR3 sequence (DNA): TGTGCCAGCAGGCCTAGAGGGACTCGAATTAATGAGCAGTTCTTC. This rearrangement joins TRBV6-1 to TRBJ2-1; a possible D gene is TRBD2 (6 bases). This CDR3 is 15 amino acids long. V gave up 6 bases and J gave up 7 bases, with 19 bases separating them. CDR1 is MNHNS and CDR2 is SASEGT in the germline V gene.

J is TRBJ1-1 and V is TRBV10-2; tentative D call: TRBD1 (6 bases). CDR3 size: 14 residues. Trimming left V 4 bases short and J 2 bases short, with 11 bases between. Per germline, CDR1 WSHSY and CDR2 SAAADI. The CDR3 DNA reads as TGCGCCAGCAGTGGGACAGAAACAAACACTGAAGCTTTCTTT. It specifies CASSGTETNTEAFF.

The CDR3 sequence: CSAPAGNTEAFF. CDR3 nucleotide sequence: TGCAGTGCTCCTGCTGGGAACACTGAAGCTTTCTTT. The rearrangement uses TRBV20-1 and TRBJ1-1, with D hard to call. Germline V gene sequence: CDR1 DFQATT, CDR2 SNEGSKA (reference sequence). The CDR3 is 12 residues long. V dropped 5 bases and J dropped 1 base, with 8 bases sitting between them.

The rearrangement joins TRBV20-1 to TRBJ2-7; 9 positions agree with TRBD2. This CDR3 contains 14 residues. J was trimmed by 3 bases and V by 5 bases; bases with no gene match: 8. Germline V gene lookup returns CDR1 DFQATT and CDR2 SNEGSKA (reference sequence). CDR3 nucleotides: TGCAGTGCTCGGAGACTAGCGGAGGTCTACGAGCAGTACTTC. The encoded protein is CSARRLAEVYEQYF.

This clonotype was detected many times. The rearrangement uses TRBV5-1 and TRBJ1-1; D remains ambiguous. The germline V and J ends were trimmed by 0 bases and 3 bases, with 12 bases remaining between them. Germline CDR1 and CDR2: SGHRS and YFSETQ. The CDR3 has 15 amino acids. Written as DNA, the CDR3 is TGCGCCAGCAGCTTGGCTGGGATTGGGGACACTGAAGCTTTCTTT. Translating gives CASSLAGIGDTEAFF.

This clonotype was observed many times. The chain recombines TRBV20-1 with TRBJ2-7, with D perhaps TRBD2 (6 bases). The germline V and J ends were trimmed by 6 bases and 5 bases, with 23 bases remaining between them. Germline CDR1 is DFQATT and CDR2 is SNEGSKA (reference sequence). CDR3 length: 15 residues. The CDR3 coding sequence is TGCAGTGCCGCGACTAGTTCGTGGTACTTTGACGAGCAGTACTTC. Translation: CSAATSSWYFDEQYF.

The CDR3 region has the DNA TGTGCCAGCATTGCCGGGACAGGGTATTTTGGCTACACCTTC. Translated, it gives CASIAGTGYFGYTF. The chain couples TRBV28 to TRBJ1-2; TRBD1 matches at 9 bases. The V gene's germline CDR1 is MDHEN and CDR2 SYDVKM. The CDR3 is 14 amino acids. V was pared by 7 bases and J by 7 bases, with 10 bases of the junction left unmatched.

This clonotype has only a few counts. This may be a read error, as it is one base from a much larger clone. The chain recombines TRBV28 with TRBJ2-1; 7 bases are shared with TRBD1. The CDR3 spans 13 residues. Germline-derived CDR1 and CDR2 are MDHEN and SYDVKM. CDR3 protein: CASSPNRGGEQLF. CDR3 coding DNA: TGTGCCAGCAGTCCTAACAGGGGCGGTGAGCAGCTCTTC.

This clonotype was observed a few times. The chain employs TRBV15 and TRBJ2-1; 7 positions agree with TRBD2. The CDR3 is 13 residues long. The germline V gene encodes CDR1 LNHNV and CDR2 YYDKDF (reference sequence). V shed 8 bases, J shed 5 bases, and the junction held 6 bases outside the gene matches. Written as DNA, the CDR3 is TGTGCCACCGGGGCTAGCGGCCACAATGAGCAGTTCTTC. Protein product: CATGASGHNEQFF.

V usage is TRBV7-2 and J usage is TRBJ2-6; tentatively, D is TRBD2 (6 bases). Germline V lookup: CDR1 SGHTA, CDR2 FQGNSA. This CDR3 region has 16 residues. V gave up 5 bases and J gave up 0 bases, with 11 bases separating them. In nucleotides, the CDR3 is TGTGCCAGCAGCCAAAAGACTAGCTCTGGGGCCAACGTCCTGACTTTC. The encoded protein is CASSQKTSSGANVLTF.

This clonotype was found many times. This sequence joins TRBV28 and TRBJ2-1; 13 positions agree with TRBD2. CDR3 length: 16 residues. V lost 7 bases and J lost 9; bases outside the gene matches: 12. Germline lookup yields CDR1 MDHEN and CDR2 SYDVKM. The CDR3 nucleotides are TGTGCCAGCACCGACAAGGGACTAGCGGGAATGGCTGAGCAGTTCTTC. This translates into CASTDKGLAGMAEQFF.

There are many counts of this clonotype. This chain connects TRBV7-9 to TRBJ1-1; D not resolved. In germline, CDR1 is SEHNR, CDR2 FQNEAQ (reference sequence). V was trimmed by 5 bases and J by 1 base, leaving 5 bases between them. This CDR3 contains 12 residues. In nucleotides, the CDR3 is TGTGCCAGCAGCAGGGAGAACACTGAAGCTTTCTTT. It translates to CASSRENTEAFF.

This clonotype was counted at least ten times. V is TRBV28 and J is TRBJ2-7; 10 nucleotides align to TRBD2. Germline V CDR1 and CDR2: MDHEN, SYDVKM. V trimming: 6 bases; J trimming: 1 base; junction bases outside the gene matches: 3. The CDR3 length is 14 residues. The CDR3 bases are TGTGCCAGCAGCGGACTAGCGGTTTCCTACGAGCAGTACTTC. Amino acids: CASSGLAVSYEQYF.

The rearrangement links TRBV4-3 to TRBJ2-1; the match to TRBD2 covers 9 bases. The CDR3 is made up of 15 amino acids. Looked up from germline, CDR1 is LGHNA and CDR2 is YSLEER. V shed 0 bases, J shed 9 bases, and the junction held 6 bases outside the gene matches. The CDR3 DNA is TGCGCCAGCAGCCAAGATCTAGCGGGGAGGGGTGAGCAGTTCTTC. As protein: CASSQDLAGRGEQFF.

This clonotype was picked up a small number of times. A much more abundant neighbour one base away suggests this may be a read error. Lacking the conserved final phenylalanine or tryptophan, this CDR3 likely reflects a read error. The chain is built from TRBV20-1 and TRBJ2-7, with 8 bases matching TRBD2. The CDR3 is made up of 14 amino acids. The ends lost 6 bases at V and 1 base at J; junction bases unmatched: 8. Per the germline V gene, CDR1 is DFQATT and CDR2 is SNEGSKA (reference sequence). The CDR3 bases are TGCAGTGCCAGTAGCGGGAAGTGGTCCTACGAGCAGTACCTC. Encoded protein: CSASSGKWSYEQYL.

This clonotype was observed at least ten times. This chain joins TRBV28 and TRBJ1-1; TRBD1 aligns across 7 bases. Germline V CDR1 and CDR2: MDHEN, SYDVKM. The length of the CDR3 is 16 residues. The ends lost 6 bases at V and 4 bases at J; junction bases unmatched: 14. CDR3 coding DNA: TGTGCCAGCAGCCTCCCTAGACAGGGTGGCGGCACTGAAGCTTTCTTT. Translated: CASSLPRQGGGTEAFF.

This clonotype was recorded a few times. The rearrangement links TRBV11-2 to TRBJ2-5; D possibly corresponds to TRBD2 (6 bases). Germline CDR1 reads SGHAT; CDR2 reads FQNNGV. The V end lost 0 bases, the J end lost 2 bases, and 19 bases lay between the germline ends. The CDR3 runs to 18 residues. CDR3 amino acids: CASSLDLRDSEGQETQYF. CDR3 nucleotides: TGTGCCAGCAGCTTAGATCTTAGGGACTCTGAGGGTCAAGAGACCCAGTACTTC.

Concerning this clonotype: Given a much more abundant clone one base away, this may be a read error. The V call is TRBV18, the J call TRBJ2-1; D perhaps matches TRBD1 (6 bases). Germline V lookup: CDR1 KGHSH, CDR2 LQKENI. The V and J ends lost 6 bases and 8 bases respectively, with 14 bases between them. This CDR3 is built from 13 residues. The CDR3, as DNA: TGTGCCAGCTCGCCTAACAGGGCCCATGAGCAGTTCTTC. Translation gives CASSPNRAHEQFF.

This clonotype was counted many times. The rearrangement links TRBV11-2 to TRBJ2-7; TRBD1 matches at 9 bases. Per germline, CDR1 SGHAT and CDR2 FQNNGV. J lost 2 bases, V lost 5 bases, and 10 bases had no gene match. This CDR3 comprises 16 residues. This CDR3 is CASSHDTGTGTYEQYF. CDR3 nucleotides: TGTGCCAGCAGCCATGATACCGGGACAGGGACCTACGAGCAGTACTTC.